This T cell receptor beta chain was found in a study of T cells in Graves' hyperthyroidism and ophthalmopathy. Overall study findings and caveats: Among clonotypes expanded in thyroid above 0.001, most were also found in blood.

To note about this clonotype: Its antigen is currently unknown.

TCR beta CDR3 region amplification was performed from RNA transcripts. The HTBI primer set drove a first-round RT-PCR of the TCR CDR3. TCRdb reanalysed the multiplex PCR reads using MiXCR and keeps one entry per CDR3 protein. This sample has approximately 620,000 distinct CDR3 sequences, with 11% to 15% found just once. Patients aged 18 to 65 with hyperthyroidism were newly diagnosed, with duration under 2 months. Exclusion criteria comprised uncontrolled infection, other autoimmune disease, pregnancy or lactation. Source material for PBMCs was 10 ml fresh peripheral blood. The CDR3 spans 16 residues. Looked up from germline, CDR1 is KGHSH and CDR2 is LQKENI. V gave up 0 bases and J gave up 4 bases, with 13 bases separating them.

The specimen was blood. The chain is built from TRBV18 and TRBJ2-1; possibly TRBD1 for D (6 bases). The sequence came from a woman in her 30s with Graves' hyperthyroidism that later progressed to Graves' ophthalmopathy. CDR3 amino acids: CASSPPAGALYNEQFF. CDR3 in DNA: TGTGCCAGCTCACCACCGGCAGGGGCCCTATACAATGAGCAGTTCTTC.